The TCR beta chain described here comes from a study of cytomegalovirus exposure and HLA in healthy donors. Using immunoSEQ multiplex PCR, the repertoire was profiled, and TCRdb retains in-frame clones only, with some absent. The sample contains 100,000 to 150,000 clones, roughly nine tenths of which appear only once. The CDR3 length is 15 residues. V trimming: 6 bases; J trimming: 3 bases; junction bases outside the gene matches: 8. Germline lookup yields CDR1 MDHEN and CDR2 SYDVKM. The TCR originated in a woman aged 18-29 years in good health and CMV-seronegative. This sequence joins TRBV28 and TRBJ1-5; 7 nucleotides line up with TRBD1. The specimen was PBMCs. The CDR3 loop reads CASRPEGAFNQPQHF. The CDR3, as DNA: TGTGCCAGCAGACCCGAGGGGGCGTTCAATCAGCCCCAGCATTTT.